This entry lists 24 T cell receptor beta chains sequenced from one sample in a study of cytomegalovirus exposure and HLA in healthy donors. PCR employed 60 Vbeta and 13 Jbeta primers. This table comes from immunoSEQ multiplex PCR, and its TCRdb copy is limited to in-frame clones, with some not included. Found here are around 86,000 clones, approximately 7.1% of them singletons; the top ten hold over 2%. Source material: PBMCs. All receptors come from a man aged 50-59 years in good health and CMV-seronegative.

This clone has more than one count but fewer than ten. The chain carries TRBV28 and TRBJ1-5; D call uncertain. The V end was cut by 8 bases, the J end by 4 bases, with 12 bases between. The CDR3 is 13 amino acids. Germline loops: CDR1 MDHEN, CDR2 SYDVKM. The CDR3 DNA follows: TGTGCCAGCCGCCCACGGGTGAATCAGCCCCAGCATTTT. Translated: CASRPRVNQPQHF. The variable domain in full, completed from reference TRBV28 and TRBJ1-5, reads DVKVTQSSRYLVKRTGEKVFLECVQDMDHENMFWYRQDPGLGLRLIYFSYDVKMKEKGDIPEGYSVSREKKERFSLILESASTNQTSMYLCASRPRVNQPQHFGDGTRLSIL.

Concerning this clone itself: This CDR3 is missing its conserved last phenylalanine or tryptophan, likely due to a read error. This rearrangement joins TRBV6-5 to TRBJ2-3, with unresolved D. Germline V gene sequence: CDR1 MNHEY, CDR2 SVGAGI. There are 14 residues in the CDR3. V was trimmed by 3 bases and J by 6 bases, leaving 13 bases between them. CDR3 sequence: CASSYAPGFDTQYV. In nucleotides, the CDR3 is TGTGCCAGCAGTTATGCCCCGGGTTTTGATACGCAGTATGTT.

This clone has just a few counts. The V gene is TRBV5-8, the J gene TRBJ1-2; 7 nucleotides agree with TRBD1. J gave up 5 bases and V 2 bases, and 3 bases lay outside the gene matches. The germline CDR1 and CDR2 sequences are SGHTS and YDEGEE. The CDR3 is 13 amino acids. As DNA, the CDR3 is TGTGCCAGCAGCTTAACAGGGGCATATGGCTACACCTTC. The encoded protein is CASSLTGAYGYTF.

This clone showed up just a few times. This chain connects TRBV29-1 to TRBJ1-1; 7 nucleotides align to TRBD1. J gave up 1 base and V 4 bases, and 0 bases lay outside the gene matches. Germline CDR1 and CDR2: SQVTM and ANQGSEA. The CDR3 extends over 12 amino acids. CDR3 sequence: CSVGTGNTEAFF. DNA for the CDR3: TGCAGCGTTGGGACAGGGAACACTGAAGCTTTCTTT.

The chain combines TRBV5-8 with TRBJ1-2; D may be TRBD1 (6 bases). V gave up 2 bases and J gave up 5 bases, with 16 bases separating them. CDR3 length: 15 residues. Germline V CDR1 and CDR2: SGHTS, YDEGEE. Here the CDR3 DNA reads TGTGCCAGCAGCTTACAGGGTTGGAACCTGTATGGCTACACCTTC. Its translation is CASSLQGWNLYGYTF. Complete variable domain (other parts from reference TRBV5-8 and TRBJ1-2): EAGVTQSPTHLIKTRGQQATLRCSPISGHTSVYWYQQALGLGLQFLLWYDEGEERNRGNFPPRFSGRQFPNYSSELNVNALELEDSALYLCASSLQGWNLYGYTFGSGTRLTVV.

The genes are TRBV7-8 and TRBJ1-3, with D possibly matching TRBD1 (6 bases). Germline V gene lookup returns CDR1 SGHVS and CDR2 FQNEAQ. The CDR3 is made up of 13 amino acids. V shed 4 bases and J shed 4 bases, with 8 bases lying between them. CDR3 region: CASSWTEGNTIYF. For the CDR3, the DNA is TGTGCCAGCAGCTGGACAGAGGGAAACACCATATATTTT.

CDR3 sequence reads: CASSESTDTQYF. CDR3 nucleotide sequence: TGCGCCAGCAGTGAATCTACAGATACGCAGTATTTT. The chain carries TRBV10-1 and TRBJ2-3; D uncertain. CDR3 length: 12 amino acids. Trimming cost V 3 bases and J 3 bases, with 4 bases left between them. Germline assignment: CDR1 WNHNN and CDR2 SYGVQD (reference sequence).

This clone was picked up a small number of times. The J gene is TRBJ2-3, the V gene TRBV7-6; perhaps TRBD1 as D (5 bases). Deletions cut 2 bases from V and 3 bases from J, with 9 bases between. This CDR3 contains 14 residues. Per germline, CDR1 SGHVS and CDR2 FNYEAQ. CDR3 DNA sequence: TGTGCCAGCAGCTTACCTCCAGGGACAGATACGCAGTATTTT. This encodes CASSLPPGTDTQYF.

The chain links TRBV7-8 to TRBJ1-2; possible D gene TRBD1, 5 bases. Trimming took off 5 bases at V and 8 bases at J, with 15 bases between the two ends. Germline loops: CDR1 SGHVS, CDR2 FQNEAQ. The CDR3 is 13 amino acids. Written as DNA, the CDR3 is TGTGCCAGCAGCAACCGCGGGGGAGAAGGCTACACCTTC. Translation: CASSNRGGEGYTF.

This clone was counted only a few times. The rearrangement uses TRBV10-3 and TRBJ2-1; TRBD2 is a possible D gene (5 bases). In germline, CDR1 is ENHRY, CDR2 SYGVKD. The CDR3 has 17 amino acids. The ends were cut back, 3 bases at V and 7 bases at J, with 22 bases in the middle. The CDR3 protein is CAISDGKSAYSGNEQFF. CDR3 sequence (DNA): TGTGCCATCAGTGATGGTAAGAGCGCCTACTCGGGGAATGAGCAGTTCTTC.

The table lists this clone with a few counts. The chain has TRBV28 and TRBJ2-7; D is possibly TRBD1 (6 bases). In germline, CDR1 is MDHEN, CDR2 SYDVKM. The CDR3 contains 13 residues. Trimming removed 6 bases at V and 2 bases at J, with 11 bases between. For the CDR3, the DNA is TGTGCCAGCAGATCACAGGGACCCTACGAGCAGTACTTC. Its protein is CASRSQGPYEQYF.

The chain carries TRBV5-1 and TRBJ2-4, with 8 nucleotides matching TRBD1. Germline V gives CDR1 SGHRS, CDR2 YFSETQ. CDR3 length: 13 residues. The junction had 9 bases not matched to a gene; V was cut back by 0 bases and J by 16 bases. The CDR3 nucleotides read TGCGCCAGCAGCTTGGACGGACAGGGCAGGGCCTACTTC. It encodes CASSLDGQGRAYF.

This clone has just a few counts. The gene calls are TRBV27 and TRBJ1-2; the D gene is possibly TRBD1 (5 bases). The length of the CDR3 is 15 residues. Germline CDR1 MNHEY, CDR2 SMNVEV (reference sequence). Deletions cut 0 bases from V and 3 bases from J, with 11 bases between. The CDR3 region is CASSLSEGLDYGYTF. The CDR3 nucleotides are TGTGCCAGCAGTTTATCGGAGGGACTCGACTATGGCTACACCTTC.

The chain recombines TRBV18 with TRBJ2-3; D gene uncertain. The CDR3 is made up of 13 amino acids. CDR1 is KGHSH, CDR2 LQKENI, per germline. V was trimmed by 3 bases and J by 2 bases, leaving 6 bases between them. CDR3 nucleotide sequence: TGTGCCAGCTCACCGGGCCCCACAGATACGCAGTATTTT. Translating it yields CASSPGPTDTQYF.

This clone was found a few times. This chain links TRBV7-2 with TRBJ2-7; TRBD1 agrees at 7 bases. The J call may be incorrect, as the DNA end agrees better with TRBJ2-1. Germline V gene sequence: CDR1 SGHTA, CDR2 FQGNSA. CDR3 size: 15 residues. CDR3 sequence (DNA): TGTGCCAGCAGCCCCCGGACAGGAATCTCCTACGAGCAGTTCTTC. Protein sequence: CASSPRTGISYEQFF.

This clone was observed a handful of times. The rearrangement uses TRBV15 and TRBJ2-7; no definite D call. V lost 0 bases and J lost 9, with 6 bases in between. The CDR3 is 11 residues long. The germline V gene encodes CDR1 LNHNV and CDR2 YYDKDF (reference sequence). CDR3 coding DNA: TGTGCCACCAGCAGAGAAGAGGCGCAGTACTTC. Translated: CATSREEAQYF.

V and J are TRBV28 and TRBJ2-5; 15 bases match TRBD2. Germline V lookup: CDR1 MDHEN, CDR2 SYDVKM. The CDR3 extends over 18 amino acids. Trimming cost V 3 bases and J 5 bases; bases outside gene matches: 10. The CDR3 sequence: CASSFGGTSGGIGETQYF. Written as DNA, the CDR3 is TGTGCCAGCAGTTTTGGGGGGACTAGCGGGGGGATAGGGGAGACCCAGTACTTC.

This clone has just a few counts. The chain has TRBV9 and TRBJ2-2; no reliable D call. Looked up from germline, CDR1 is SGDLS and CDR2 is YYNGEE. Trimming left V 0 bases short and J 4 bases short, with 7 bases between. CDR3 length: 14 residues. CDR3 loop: CASSVESITGELFF. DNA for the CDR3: TGTGCCAGCAGCGTAGAAAGCATCACCGGGGAGCTGTTTTTT.

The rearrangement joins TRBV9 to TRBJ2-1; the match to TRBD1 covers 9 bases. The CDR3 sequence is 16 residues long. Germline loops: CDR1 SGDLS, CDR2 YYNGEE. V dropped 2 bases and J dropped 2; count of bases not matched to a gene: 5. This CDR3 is CASSVRGQGAYNEQFF. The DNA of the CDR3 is TGTGCCAGCAGCGTCAGGGGACAGGGTGCCTACAATGAGCAGTTCTTC.

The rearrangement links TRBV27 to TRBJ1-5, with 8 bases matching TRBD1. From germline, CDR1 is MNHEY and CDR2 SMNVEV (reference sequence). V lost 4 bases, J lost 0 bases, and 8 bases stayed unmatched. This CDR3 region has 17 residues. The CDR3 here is CASSSSAGGFSNQPQHF. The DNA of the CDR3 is TGTGCCAGCAGTTCCTCGGCAGGGGGCTTTAGCAATCAGCCCCAGCATTTT.

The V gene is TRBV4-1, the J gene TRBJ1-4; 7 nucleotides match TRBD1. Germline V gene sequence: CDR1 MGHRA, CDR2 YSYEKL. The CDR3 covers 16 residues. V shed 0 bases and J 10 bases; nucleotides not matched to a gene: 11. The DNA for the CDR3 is TGCGCCAGCAGCCAAGATTTCAGGGGGGTCTTCGGAAAACTGTTTTTT. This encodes CASSQDFRGVFGKLFF.

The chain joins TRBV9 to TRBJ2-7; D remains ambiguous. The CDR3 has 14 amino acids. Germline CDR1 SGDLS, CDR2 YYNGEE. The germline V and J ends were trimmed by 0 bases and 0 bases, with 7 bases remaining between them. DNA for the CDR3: TGTGCCAGCAGCGTAGCATCTAGCTCCTACGAGCAGTACTTC. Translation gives CASSVASSSYEQYF.

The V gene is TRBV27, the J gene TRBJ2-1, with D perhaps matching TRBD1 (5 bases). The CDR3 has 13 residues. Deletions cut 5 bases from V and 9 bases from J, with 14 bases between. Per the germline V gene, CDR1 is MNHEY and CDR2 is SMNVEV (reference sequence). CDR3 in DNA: TGTGCCAGCAGTATCTCAGGGTTAGGTGAGCAGTTCTTC. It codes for CASSISGLGEQFF.

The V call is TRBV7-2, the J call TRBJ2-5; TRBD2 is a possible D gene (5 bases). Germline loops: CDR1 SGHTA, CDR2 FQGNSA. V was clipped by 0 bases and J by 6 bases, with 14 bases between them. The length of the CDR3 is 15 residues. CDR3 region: CASSLAFRAAKTQYF. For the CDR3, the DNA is TGTGCCAGCAGCTTAGCGTTTCGAGCGGCAAAGACCCAGTACTTC.